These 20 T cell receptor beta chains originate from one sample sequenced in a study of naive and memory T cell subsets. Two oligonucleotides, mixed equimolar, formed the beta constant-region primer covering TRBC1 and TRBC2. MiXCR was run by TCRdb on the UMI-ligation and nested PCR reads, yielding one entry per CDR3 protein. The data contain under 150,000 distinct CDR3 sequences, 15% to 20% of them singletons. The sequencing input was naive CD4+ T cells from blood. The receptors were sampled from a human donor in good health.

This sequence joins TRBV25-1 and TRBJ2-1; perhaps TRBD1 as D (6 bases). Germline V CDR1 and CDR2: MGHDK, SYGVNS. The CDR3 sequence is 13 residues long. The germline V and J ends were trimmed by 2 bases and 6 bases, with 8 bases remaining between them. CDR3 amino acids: CASSETGINEQFF. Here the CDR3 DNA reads TGTGCCAGCAGTGAAACAGGGATCAATGAGCAGTTCTTC.

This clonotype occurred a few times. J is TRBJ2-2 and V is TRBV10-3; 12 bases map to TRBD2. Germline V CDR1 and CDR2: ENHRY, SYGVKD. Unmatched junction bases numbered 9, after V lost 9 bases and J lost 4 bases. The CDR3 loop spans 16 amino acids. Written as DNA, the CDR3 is TGTGCCATAGGGGCACGACTAGCGGGAGCCACCGGGGAGCTGTTTTTT. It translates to CAIGARLAGATGELFF.

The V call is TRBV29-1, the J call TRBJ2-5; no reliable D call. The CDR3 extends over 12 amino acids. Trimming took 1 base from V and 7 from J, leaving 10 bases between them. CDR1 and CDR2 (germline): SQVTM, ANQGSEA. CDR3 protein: CSVEGRLLTQYF. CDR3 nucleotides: TGCAGCGTTGAAGGCAGGTTGCTGACCCAGTACTTC.

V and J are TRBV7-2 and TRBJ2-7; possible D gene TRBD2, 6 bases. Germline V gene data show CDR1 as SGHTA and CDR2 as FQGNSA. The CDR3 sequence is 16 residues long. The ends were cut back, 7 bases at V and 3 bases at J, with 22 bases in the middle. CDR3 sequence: CASTRPAGWADYEQYF. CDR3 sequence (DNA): TGTGCCAGCACCCGCCCCGCGGGGTGGGCGGACTACGAGCAGTACTTC.

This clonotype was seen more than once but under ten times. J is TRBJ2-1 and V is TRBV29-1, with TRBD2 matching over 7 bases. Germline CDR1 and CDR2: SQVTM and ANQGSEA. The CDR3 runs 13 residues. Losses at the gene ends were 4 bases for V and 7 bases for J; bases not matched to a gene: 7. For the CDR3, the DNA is TGCAGCGTTGCTAGCGGCAAACGGAATGAGCAGTTCTTC. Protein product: CSVASGKRNEQFF.

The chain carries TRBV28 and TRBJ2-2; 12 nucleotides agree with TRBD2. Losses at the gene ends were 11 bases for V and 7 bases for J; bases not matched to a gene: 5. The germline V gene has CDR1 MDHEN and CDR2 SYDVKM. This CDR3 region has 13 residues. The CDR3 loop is CAGMTSGGGELFF. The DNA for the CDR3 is TGTGCCGGGATGACTAGCGGGGGCGGGGAGCTGTTTTTT.

CDR3 sequence reads: CASSFSGRAGEQYF. The CDR3 DNA sequence: TGTGCCAGCAGCTTTAGCGGGAGGGCCGGCGAGCAGTACTTC. The J gene is TRBJ2-7, the V gene TRBV5-4; 11 positions agree with TRBD2. The CDR3 spans 14 residues. Germline V gene lookup returns CDR1 SGHNT and CDR2 YYREEE (reference sequence). The V and J ends lost 2 bases and 6 bases, in that order; junction bases with no gene match: 4.

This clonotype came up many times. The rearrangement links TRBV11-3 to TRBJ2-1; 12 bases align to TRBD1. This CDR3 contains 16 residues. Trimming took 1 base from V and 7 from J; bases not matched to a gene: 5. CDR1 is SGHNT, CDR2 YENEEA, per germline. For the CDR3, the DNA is TGTGCCAGCAGCTTAGCCGGGACAGGGGGCTGGAATGAGCAGTTCTTC. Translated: CASSLAGTGGWNEQFF. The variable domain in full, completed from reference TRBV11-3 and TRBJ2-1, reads EAGVVQSPRYKIIEKKQPVAFWCNPISGHNTLYWYLQNLGQGPELLIRYENEEAVDDSQLPKDRFSAERLKGVDSTLKIQPAELGDSAVYLCASSLAGTGGWNEQFFGPGTRLTVL.

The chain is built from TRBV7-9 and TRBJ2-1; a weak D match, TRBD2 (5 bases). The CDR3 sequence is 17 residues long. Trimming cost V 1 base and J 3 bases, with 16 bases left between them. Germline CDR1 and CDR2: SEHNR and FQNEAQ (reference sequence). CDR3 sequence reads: CASSLGSLAPYYNEQFF. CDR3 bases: TGTGCCAGCAGCTTAGGTTCCCTAGCTCCGTACTACAATGAGCAGTTCTTC.

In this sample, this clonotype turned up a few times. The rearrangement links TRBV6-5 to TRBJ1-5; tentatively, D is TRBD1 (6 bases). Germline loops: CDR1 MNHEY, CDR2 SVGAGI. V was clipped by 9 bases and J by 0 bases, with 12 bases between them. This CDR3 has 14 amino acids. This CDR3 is CASRTVDSNQPQHF. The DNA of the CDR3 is TGTGCCAGTCGGACAGTTGATAGCAATCAGCCCCAGCATTTT.

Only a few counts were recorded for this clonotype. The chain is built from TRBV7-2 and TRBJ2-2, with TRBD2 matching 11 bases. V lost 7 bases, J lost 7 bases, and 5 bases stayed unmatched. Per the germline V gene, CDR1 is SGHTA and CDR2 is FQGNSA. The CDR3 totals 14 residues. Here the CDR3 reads CASTGTSGGGELFF. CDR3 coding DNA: TGTGCCAGCACCGGGACTAGCGGCGGCGGGGAGCTGTTTTTT.

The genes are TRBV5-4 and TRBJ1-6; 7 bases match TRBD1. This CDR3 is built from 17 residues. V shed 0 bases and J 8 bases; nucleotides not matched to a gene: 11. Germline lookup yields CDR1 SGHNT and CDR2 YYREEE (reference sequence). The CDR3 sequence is CASSLVIKDRSYSPLHF. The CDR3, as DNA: TGTGCCAGCAGCTTGGTTATTAAGGACAGGAGCTATTCACCCCTCCACTTT.

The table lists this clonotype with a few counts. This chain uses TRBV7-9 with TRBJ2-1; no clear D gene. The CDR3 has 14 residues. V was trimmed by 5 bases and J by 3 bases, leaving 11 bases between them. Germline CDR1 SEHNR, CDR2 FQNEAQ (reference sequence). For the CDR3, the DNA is TGTGCCAGCAGCCCCTTTATCGGCTACAATGAGCAGTTCTTC. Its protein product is CASSPFIGYNEQFF.

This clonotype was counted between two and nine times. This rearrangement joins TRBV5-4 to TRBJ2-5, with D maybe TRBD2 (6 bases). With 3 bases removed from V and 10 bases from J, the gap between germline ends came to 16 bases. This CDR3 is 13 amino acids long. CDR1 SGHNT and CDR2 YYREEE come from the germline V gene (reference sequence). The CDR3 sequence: CASSSLLWRDQYF. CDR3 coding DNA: TGTGCCAGCAGCTCCCTCCTTTGGCGGGACCAGTACTTC.

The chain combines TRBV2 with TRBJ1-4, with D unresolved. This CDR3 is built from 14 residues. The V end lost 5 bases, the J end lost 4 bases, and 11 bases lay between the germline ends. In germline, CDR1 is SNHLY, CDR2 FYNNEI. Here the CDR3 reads CASSYDGVNEKLFF. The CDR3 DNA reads TGTGCCAGCAGTTATGACGGAGTTAATGAAAAACTGTTTTTT.

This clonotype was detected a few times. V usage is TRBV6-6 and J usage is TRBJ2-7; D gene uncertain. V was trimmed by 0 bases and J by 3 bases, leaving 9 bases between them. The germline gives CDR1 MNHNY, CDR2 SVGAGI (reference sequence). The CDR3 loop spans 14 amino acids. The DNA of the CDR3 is TGTGCCAGCAGTTACTCCGGCTCCCTCTACGAGCAGTACTTC. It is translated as CASSYSGSLYEQYF.

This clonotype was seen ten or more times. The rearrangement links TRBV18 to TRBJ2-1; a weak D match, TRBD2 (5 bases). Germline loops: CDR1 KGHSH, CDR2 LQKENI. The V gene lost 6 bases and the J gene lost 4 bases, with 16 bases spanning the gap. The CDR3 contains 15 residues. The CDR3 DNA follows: TGTGCCAGCTCCCCCTTGCTAGCAGATTACAATGAGCAGTTCTTC. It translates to CASSPLLADYNEQFF.

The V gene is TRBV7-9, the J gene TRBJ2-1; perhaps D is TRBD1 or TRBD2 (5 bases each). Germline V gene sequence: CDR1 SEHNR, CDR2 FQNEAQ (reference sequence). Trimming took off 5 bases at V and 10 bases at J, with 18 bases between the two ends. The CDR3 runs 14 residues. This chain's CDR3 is CASSPGAARREQFF. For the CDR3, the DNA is TGTGCCAGCAGCCCTGGGGCGGCCCGGAGGGAGCAGTTCTTC.

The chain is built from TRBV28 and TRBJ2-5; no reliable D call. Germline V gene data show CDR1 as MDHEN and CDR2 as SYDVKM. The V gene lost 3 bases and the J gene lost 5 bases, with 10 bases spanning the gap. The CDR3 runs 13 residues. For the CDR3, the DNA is TGTGCCAGCAGTTTTCGAGCGCGGGAGACCCAGTACTTC. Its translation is CASSFRARETQYF.

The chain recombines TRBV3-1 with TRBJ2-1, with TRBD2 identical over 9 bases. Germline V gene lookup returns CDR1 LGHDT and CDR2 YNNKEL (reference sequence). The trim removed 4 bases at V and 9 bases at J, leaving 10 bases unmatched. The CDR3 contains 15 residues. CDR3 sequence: CASSPTPVAGVEQFF. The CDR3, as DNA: TGTGCCAGCAGCCCAACTCCCGTAGCGGGAGTTGAGCAGTTCTTC.